This T cell receptor beta chain emerged from a study of cytomegalovirus exposure and HLA in healthy donors (dated by TCRdb to 2017 to 2019). A note on the overall study: An earlier analysis of some 550 of the donors reported about 250 Gb of sequence data and around 110 million unique TCR beta sequences from some 180 million T cells. The aim of the study was to test whether cataloging public T cell receptors could identify signatures of past pathogen exposure. In the later analysis, no new phenotypic data were used to find candidate immune exposures; instead, reliance was placed on TCR beta sequences and their occurrence across donors. Donor age, sex, ethnicity and CMV serostatus were compiled together with the repertoire data. Using immunosequencing, the study profiled T cell repertoires from 550 to 750 subjects and related those repertoires to cytomegalovirus serostatus. All discovery cohort repertoires had been generated on a single sequencing platform. To study patterns of TCR occurrence, a later analysis re-analyzed previously published TCR beta repertoires from 700 or so donors and added high-resolution HLA genotyping. High-throughput TCR immunosequencing, statistical association of individual TCRs with disease status, and machine learning were combined to predict cytomegalovirus infection status. HLA typing included class I and class II loci at four-digit resolution. An earlier analysis of around 540 of the donors applied high-throughput TCR beta sequencing to assess whether each TCR beta V gene segment acted as functional or pseudogenic. In a later genetic analysis, genome-wide SNP genotypes for about 60% of the 666 donors were used, and that subset was treated as a discovery cohort. Besides the first cohort of about 730 subjects, a separate validation cohort made up of 120 different subjects was used. Among the roughly 410 genotyped donors, around 81% belonged to the genetic ancestry cluster associated with self-reported Caucasian donors. On average, around 200,000 unique TCR beta nucleotide sequences were sequenced per donor among some 430 genotyped donors of the cohort, with roughly 18% of those sequences being non-productive. About 280 gigabases of sequencing data and 80 million or so unique TCR sequences were included in an early release covering about 700 HLA-typed donors. Typing coverage differed by locus: A, B, C, DRB1 and DQB1 were typed in roughly 620-630 donors, DQA1 in 522, DPA1 in 606, and DPB1 in just under 490. Because of strong linkage in the cohort, a few DR-DQ haplotypes were treated as single units for association and clustering. Study-wide findings and limitations: An association between a missense DCLRE1C variant and V-gene and J-gene trimming of TCR beta chains was found in a later genetic analysis and replicated in an independent cohort. Correlated functional status among segregating V segments might be attributable to linkage disequilibrium, but an unknown experimental factor could not be ruled out. In a later analysis, HLA-associated TCR beta chains were found to be more clonally expanded and to have lower generation probabilities than equally common non-associated chains. In vitro tests confirmed that three of the cytomegalovirus-associated TCR beta chains recognize cytomegalovirus antigens. A later analysis associated 16,951 TCR beta sequences with specific HLA alleles at a false discovery rate of 0.05. In the study, about 150 TCR beta chains were listed as associated with cytomegalovirus. A further reported finding was that TCR beta sequences accurately predicted the HLA-A and HLA-B alleles for most subjects in the first cohort. An earlier analysis of several hundred of the donors showed that most TCR beta V segments appeared in productive rearrangements either about 90% or about 30% of the time, which broadly matched IMGT annotations. In a later analysis, several top co-occurrence clusters were reported to appear linked to parvovirus B19, influenza, CMV and Epstein-Barr virus. The authors suggested that the approach could potentially be generalized to other disease states and immunological phenotypes. The presence/absence analyses assumed that sequencing depth was roughly uniform across donors, and that assumption may not be true. While some public TCRs were present in many individuals, most TCR sequences turned up only very rarely across donors. A group of highly shared sequence variants was considered likely to be a technical artifact of the sequencing pipeline. A later analysis found that TCR association rates varied across HLA loci, with DRB1 alleles showing the most associated TCRs and HLA-C alleles the fewest. The only immune exposure information available for the cohort was CMV serostatus. Because counts were too low, seventeen rarely observed V segments, including chromosome 9 orphons, were left out of the earlier analysis of 500 to 750 of the donors. Assigning TCR associations to individual alleles was difficult when HLA alleles, especially DR and DQ, strongly co-occurred. According to a later genetic analysis, donors in an Asian-associated ancestry cluster had fewer N-insertions in productive TCRs than the approximately 650-donor mean. This cohort had only TCR beta chains sequenced, and the lack of alpha or paired-chain data limited which features could be detected. HLA typing was unavailable for some donors at each locus, so association tests used only the typed subset. A later analysis found that most CMV-associated TCR beta chains appeared HLA-restricted, with HLA associations seemingly driven largely by CMV exposure. The classifier was reported to diagnose cytomegalovirus status with high specificity and sensitivity in both the original and validation cohorts. Because the 87-base-pair reads could not distinguish some IMGT-functional V segments, including TRBV6-2 and TRBV6-3, those segments were excluded.

According to the germline V gene, CDR1 reads SNHLY and CDR2 reads FYNNEI. Taken from cysteine to phenylalanine, the CDR3 has 14 residues. Of all the DNA, just the CDR3 is kept, 42 bases in frame from base 1. The library came from the immunoSEQ multiplex PCR assay. The multiplex PCR relied on a mix of 60 forward primers for TCR Vbeta segments and 13 reverse primers for TCR Jbeta segments. A multiplex PCR assay on genomic DNA amplified the CDR3 region of rearranged TCR beta genes. On the Illumina HiSeq System, the amplified TCR beta libraries were sequenced as 87-base-pair reads. The authors' analysis ran thus. A later analysis counted about 80 million unique TCR beta chains across the 650 to 700 repertoires, and 9 million to 14 million of these chains were shared by at least two donors. Raw reads were error-corrected and collapsed into unique sequences with a nearest-neighbor algorithm that merged closely related sequences to remove PCR and sequencing errors. Alignment of CDR3 sequences to IMGT reference sequences was used to assign V, D and J gene segments. Each retained sequence needed at least a six-nucleotide match to both a V gene segment and a J gene segment. A rearrangement counted as productive if the CDR3 had no stop codons and remained in frame with V and J, and every other rearrangement counted as non-productive. CDR3 was defined according to IMGT convention as the region running from the second conserved V-encoded cysteine to the conserved J-encoded phenylalanine. The earlier analysis of some 580 of the donors excluded any sequence lacking an unambiguous match to a single V gene segment. An earlier analysis of several hundred of the donors classified V segments as functional when productive rearrangements were above 56.7% and as segregating when the standard deviation between donors was above 5%. To diagnose cytomegalovirus status from the catalog of TCR beta chain sequences, a statistical classification framework was built. V and J gene assignment, in a later analysis, came from comparing TCR nucleotide sequences with IMGT/GENE-DB human TR gene sequences. A later analysis assigned CDR3 sequences and most-parsimonious VDJ recombination scenarios with the TCRdist pipeline. A later analysis defined each TCR beta chain by its CDR3 amino acid sequence plus V-gene family, and excluded reads lacking a unique V-gene family. As a way to deal with suspected cross-contamination and a sequencing artifact, a later analysis dropped roughly 620 nucleotide sequences that were highly shared and had low generation probability. A later analysis calculated a clonal expansion index for each public chain from normalized within-repertoire ranks of inferred template counts. Generation probabilities in a later analysis came from a VDJ recombination model fitted to out-of-frame rearrangements, and those results were checked against IGoR. In a later analysis, hypergeometric tests were used to score TCR-TCR, TCR-HLA and TCR-CMV co-occurrence, with a repertoire-size bias correction applied to TCR pairs. To estimate false discovery rates, a later analysis permuted the HLA or CMV assignments 20 times. A later analysis grouped co-occurring TCRs with DBSCAN, adding TCRdist sequence similarity when clustering within HLA-allele-positive subsets. For co-occurrence clustering, repertoires with fewer than 30,000 or more than 120,000 public chains were excluded, along with a handful of repertoires with anomalous nucleotide sharing. In TCRdb, the immuneACCESS table is reduced to in-frame sequences with V and J assigned. These tables do not hold every clone; where another copy was compared, an unresolved V gene accounts for under half, and the others remain unexplained. The D gene and trimming were derived from the DNA, and the V and J assignments and clone size from that table. The sample table lists roughly 150,000 clones, about 74% of them with a count of one. The ten biggest clones cover approximately 13% of the sample.

Comments on this clone: No cognate antigen has been identified for it. Relative to the germline gene, one junction end is altered; a read error may explain this.

The cohort consisted of 666 healthy bone marrow donors. At the time of sampling, every cohort member was nominally healthy, though immune exposures that went unrecorded were likely present. The donor tested CMV seropositive and was one of the 289 seropositive cohort members. A peripheral blood sample was collected from each donor, and TCR beta sequencing was performed on peripheral blood mononuclear cells. The Qiagen DNeasy Blood Extraction Kit was used to extract genomic DNA from the blood cell samples. Sequences were obtained from PBMCs. The sequence was obtained from a man in his forties or fifties in good health and CMV-seropositive. The receptor chain draws on TRBV2 and TRBJ2-4; 8 of the junction bases match TRBD2. CDR3 reads: CASSTGRAGNSQYF. The nucleotide sequence reads TGTGCCAGCAGTACCGGGAGGGCCGGAAACAGTCAGTACTTC.